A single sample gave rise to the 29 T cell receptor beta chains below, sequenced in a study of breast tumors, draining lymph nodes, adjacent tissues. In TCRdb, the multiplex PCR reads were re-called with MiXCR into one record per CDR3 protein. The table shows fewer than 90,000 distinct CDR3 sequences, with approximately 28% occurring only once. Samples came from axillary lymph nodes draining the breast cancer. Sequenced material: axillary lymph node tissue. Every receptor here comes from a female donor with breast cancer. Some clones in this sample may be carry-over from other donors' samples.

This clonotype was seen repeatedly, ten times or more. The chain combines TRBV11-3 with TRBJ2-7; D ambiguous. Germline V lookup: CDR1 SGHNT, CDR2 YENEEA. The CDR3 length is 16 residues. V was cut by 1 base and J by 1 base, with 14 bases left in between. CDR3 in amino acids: CASSLGLRQQSYEQYF. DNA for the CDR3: TGTGCCAGCAGCTTAGGTTTGCGGCAGCAATCCTACGAGCAGTACTTC.

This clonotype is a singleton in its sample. The CDR3 here is CASSAGGGWGEKLFF. DNA of the CDR3: TGTGCCAGCAGCGCCGGGGGGGGTTGGGGTGAAAAACTGTTTTTT. The V call is TRBV9, the J call TRBJ1-4, with D perhaps TRBD1 (5 bases). Trimming took off 3 bases at V and 7 bases at J, with 16 bases between the two ends. The germline V gene encodes CDR1 SGDLS and CDR2 YYNGEE. This CDR3 contains 15 residues.

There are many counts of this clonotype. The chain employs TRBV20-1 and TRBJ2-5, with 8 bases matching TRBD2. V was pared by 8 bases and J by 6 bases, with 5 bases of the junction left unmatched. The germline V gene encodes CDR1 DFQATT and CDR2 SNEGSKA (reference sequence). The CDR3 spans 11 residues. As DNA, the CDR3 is TGCAGTTGGGAGCGGGAGAAGACCCAGTACTTC. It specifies CSWEREKTQYF.

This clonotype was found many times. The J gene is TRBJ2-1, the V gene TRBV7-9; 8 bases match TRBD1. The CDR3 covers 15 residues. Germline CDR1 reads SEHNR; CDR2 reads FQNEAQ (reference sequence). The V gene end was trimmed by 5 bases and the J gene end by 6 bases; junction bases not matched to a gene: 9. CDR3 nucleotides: TGTGCCAGCAGCCCTAGGGACAGGTTAGTCAATGAGCAGTTCTTC. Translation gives CASSPRDRLVNEQFF.

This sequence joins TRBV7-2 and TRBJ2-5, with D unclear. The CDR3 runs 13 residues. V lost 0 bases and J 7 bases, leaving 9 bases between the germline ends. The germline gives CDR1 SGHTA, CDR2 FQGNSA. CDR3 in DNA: TGTGCCAGCAGCTTAGCTATACACGGGACCCAGTACTTC. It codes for CASSLAIHGTQYF.

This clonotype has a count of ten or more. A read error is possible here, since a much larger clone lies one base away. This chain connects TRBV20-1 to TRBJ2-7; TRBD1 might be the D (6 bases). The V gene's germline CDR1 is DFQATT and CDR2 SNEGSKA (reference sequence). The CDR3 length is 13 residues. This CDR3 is CSAGARVSYAQYF. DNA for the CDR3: TGCAGTGCGGGGGCTAGAGTCTCCTACGCGCAGTACTTC.

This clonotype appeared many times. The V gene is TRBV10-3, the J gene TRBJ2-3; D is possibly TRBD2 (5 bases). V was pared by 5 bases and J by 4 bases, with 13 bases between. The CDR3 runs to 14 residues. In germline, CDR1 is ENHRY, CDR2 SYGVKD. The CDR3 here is CAISLRTHADTQYF. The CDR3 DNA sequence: TGTGCCATCAGTTTAAGGACTCATGCAGATACGCAGTATTTT.

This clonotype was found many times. As DNA, the CDR3 is TGTGCCAGCAGCTTTAGCGGGGACACAGATACGCAGTATTTT. It is translated as CASSFSGDTDTQYF. This sequence joins TRBV7-6 and TRBJ2-3, with 8 positions matching TRBD2. The V gene end was trimmed by 3 bases and the J gene end by 2 bases; junction bases not matched to a gene: 1. The CDR3 has 14 residues. The germline V gene has CDR1 SGHVS and CDR2 FNYEAQ. The full variable domain, its missing parts supplied by reference TRBV7-6 and TRBJ2-3, is GAGVSQSPRYKVTKRGQDVALRCDPISGHVSLYWYRQALGQGPEFLTYFNYEAQQDKSGLPNDRFSAERPEGSISTLTIQRTEQRDSAMYRCASSFSGDTDTQYFGPGTRLTVL.

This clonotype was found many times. This CDR3 reads CASSVTSSYEQYF. DNA of the CDR3: TGTGCCAGCAGCGTAACTAGTTCCTACGAGCAGTACTTC. The V and J genes are TRBV11-3 and TRBJ2-7; tentatively, D is TRBD2 (5 bases). Looked up from germline, CDR1 is SGHNT and CDR2 is YENEEA. The CDR3 is made up of 13 amino acids. V gave up 5 bases and J gave up 1 base, with 9 bases separating them.

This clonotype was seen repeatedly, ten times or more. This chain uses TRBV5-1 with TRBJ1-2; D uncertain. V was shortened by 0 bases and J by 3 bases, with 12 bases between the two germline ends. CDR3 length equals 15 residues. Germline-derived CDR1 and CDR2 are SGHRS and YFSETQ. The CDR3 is CASSLAETGYYGYTF. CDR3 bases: TGCGCCAGCAGCTTGGCCGAAACGGGGTACTATGGCTACACCTTC. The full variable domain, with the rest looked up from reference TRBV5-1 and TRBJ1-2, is KAGVTQTPRYLIKTRGQQVTLSCSPISGHRSVSWYQQTPGQGLQFLFEYFSETQRNKGNFPGRFSGRQFSNSRSEMNVSTLELGDSALYLCASSLAETGYYGYTFGSGTRLTVV.

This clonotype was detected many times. The DNA of the CDR3 is TGTGCCACCAGCAGAGGACCACAGGTCGACTACACCTTC. Translating it yields CATSRGPQVDYTF. The V and J genes are TRBV15 and TRBJ1-2; a weak D match, TRBD1 (5 bases). CDR1 is LNHNV, CDR2 YYDKDF, per germline (reference sequence). Trimming removed 1 base at V and 10 bases at J, with 13 bases between. CDR3 length: 13 amino acids.

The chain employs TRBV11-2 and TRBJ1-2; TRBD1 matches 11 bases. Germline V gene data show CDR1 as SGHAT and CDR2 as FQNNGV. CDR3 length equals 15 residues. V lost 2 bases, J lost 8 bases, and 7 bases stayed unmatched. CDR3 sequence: CASSLSDRGLEGYTF. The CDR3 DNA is TGTGCCAGCAGCTTATCGGACAGGGGGCTAGAAGGCTACACCTTC.

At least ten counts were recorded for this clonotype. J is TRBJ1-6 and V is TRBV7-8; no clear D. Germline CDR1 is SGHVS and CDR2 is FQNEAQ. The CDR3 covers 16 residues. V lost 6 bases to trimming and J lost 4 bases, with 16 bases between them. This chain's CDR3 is CASRPGPRRYNSPLHF. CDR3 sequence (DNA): TGTGCCAGCAGGCCAGGACCTCGAAGATATAATTCACCCCTCCACTTT.

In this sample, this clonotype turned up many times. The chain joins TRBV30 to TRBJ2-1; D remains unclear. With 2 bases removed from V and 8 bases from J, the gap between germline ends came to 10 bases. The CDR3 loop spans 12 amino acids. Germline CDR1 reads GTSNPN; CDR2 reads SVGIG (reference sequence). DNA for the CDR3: TGTGCCTGGAGTACTCGCACCGATGAGCAGTTCTTC. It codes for CAWSTRTDEQFF. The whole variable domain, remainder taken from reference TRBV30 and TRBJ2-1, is SQTIHQWPATLVQPVGSPLSLECTVEGTSNPNLYWYRQAAGRGLQLLFYSVGIGQISSEVPQNLSASRPQDRQFILSSKKLLLSDSGFYLCAWSTRTDEQFFGPGTRLTVL.

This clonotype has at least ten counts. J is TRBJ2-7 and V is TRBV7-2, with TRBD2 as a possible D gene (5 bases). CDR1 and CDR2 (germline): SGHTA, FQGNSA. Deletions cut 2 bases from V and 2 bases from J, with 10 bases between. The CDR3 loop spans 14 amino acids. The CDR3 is CASSLFGNPYEQYF. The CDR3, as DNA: TGTGCCAGCAGCTTATTCGGGAACCCCTACGAGCAGTACTTC.

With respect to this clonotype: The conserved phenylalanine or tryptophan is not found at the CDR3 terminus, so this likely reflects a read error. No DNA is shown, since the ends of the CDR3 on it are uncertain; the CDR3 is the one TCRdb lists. The chain's CDR3 is CATKDTGTFLEAFL. The rearrangement joins TRBV15 to TRBJ2-1; the table's D call, TRBD2, was not checked against the DNA. CDR1 is LNHNV and CDR2 is YYDKDF in the germline V gene (reference sequence). Both ends counted, the CDR3 spans 14 residues.

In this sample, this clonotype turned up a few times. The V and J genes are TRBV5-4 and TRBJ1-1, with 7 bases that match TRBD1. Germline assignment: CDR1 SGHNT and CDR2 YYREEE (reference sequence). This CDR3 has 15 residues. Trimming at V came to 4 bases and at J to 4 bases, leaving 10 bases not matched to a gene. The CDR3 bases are TGTGCCAGCAGCCCCCGACAGGGTGGGGCCACTGAAGCTTTCTTT. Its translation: CASSPRQGGATEAFF.

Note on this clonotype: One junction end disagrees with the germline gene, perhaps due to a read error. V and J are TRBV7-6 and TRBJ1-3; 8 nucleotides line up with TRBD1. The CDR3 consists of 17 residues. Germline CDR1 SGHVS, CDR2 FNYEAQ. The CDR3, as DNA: TGTGTCAGCAGCCTGACAGGGGCCCCGACCTCTGGAAACACCATATATTTT. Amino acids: CVSSLTGAPTSGNTIYF.

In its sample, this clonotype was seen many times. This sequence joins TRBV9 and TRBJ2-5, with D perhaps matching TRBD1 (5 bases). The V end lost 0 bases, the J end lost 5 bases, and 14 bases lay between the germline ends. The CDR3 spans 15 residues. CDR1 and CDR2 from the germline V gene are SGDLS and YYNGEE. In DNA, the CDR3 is TGTGCCAGCAGCGTAGACGTTGGGGCCGGGGAGACCCAGTACTTC. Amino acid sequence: CASSVDVGAGETQYF. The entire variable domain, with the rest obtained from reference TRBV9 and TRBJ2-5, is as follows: DSGVTQTPKHLITATGQRVTLRCSPRSGDLSVYWYQQSLDQGLQFLIQYYNGEERAKGNILERFSAQQFPDLHSELNLSSLELGDSALYFCASSVDVGAGETQYFGPGTRLLVL.

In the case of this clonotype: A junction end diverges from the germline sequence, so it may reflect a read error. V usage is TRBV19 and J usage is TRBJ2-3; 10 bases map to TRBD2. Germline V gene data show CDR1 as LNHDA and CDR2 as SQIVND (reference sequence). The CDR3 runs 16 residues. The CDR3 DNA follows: TGTGCCAGTAGTATAGGGACTAGCGGTCACACAGATACGCAGTGCTTT. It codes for CASSIGTSGHTDTQCF.

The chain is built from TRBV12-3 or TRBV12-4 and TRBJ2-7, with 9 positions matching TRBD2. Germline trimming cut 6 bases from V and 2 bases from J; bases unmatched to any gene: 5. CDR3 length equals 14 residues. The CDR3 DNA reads TGTGCCAGCAGCTGCCTAGCGGGGCCCTACGAGCAGTACTTC. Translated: CASSCLAGPYEQYF.

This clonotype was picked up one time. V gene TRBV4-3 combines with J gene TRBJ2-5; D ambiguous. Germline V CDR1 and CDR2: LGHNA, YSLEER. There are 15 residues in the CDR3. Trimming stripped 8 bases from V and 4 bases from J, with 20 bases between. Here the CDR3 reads CASSPRVPCRETQYF. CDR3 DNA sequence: TGCGCCAGCTCGCCCCGGGTTCCTTGTAGAGAGACCCAGTACTTC.

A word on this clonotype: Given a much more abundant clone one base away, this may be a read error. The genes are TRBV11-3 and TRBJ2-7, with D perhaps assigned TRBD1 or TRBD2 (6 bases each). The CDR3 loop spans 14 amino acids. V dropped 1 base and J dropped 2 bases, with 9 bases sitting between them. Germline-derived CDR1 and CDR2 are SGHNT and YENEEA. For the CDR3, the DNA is TGTGCCAGCAGCTTAGTGGGGGGCGCCTACGAGCAGTACTTC. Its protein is CASSLVGGAYEQYF.

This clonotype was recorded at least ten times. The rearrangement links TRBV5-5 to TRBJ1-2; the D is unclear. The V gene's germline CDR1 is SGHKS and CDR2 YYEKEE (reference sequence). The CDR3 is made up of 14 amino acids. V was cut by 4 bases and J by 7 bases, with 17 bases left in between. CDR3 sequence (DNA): TGTGCCAGCAGCGCGGACCGACCCGCGAGTGGCTACACCTTC. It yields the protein CASSADRPASGYTF. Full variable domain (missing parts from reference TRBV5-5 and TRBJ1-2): DAGVTQSPTHLIKTRGQQVTLRCSPISGHKSVSWYQQVLGQGPQFIFQYYEKEERGRGNFPDRFSARQFPNYSSELNVNALLLGDSALYLCASSADRPASGYTFGSGTRLTVV.

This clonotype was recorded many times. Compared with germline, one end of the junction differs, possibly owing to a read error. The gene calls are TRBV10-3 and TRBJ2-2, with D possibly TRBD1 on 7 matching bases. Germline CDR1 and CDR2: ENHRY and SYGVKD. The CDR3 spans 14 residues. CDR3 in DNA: TGTGCCACCCAACAGGGGATGAACACCGGGGGGCTGTTTTTT. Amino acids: CATQQGMNTGGLFF.

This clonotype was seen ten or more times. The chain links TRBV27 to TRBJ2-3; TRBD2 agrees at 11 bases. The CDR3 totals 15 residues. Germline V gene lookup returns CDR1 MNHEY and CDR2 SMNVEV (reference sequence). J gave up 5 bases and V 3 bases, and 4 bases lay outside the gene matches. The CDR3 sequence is CASSFSGRAEDTQYF. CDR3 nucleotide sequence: TGTGCCAGCAGTTTTAGCGGGAGGGCCGAAGATACGCAGTATTTT.

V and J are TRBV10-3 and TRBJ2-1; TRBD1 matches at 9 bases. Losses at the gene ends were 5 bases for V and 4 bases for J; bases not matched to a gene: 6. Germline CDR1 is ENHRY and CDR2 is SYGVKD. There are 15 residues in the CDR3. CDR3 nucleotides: TGTGCCATCAGTTCCGGGACAGGGATTTACAATGAGCAGTTCTTC. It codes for CAISSGTGIYNEQFF.

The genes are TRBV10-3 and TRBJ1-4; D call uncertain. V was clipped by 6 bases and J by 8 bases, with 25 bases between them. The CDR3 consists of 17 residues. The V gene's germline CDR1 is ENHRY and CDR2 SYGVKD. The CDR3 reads CAIRGLAGGVEREKLFF. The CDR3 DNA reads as TGTGCCATCAGAGGGCTAGCGGGAGGAGTAGAAAGGGAAAAACTGTTTTTT.

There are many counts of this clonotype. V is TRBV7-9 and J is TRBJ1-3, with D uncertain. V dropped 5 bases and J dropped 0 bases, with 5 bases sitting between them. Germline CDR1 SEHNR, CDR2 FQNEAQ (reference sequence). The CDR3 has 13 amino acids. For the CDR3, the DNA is TGTGCCAGCAGCGTCAGCTCTGGAAACACCATATATTTT. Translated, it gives CASSVSSGNTIYF.